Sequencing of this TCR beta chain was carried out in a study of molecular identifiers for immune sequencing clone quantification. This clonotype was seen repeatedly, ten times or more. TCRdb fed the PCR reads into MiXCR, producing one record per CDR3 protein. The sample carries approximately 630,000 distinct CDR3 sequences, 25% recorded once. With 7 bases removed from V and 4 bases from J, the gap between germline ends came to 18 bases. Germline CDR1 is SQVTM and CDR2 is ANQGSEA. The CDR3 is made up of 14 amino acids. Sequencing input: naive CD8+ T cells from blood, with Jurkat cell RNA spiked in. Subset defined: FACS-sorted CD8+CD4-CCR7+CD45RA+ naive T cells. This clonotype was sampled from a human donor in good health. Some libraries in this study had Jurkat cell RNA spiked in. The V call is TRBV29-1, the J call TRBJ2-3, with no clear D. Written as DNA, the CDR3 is TGCAGCGCCGCCTCGTCTAGTACAGCAGATACGCAGTATTTT. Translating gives CSAASSSTADTQYF.